This TCR beta chain was captured in a study of shared clonotypes between healthy human individuals. Germline CDR1 SGHTA, CDR2 FQGNSA. V was pared by 4 bases and J by 5 bases, with 9 bases between. CDR3 length equals 13 residues. For each subset, genomic DNA was distributed in equal portions over several immunoSEQ plates. Ten immunoSEQ deep assay plates served to sequence unsorted PBMC DNA. Sequenced by immunoSEQ multiplex PCR; TCRdb stores in-frame clones only, minus some. The table shows fewer than 600,000 clones, with roughly 78% occurring only once. Each of the donors was a healthy adult who was HIV-negative and had not had a recent acute infection or vaccination. Adults of Caucasian background living in Nashville, Tennessee made up all donors.

This rearrangement joins TRBV7-2 to TRBJ2-1; D possibly corresponds to TRBD2 (5 bases). Specimen: PBMCs. The clonotype comes from a woman in her forties in good health. Some clones in this sample may be carry-over from other donors' samples. The CDR3 is CASSWKRDNEQFF. In DNA, the CDR3 is TGTGCCAGCAGCTGGAAGAGGGACAATGAGCAGTTCTTC.